This TCR beta chain was sequenced during a study of T cells in women clearing cervical HPV infection. Study as a whole: Cases' blood sampling followed lesion detection by median around 150 days (90 to 200). Study results and caveats: CIN3+ cases had significantly higher TCR repertoire richness than controls, but evenness did not differ. Cases carried less TRBV6-7 than controls: 0.11% versus 0.16%.

Assay used: immunoSEQ multiplex PCR; TCRdb lists only in-frame clones, some missing. The sample has about 33,000 clones. Comment on this clone: Its antigen is unknown. The read ends 3 residues early relative to the CDR3; the germline J gene fills the gap.

The germline V gene encodes CDR1 SGHRS and CDR2 YFSETQ. The CDR3 contains 15 residues. J lost 7 bases, V lost 0 bases, and 7 bases had no gene match. The clonotype was recovered from a woman between 18 and 70 years old with a cervical HPV16 infection that either progressed to CIN3+ or cleared (not recorded which). The chain is built from TRBV5-1 and TRBJ2-4; 7 bases are shared with TRBD1. Sequencing was done on a sample of blood buffy coat. Partial CDR3 DNA: TGCGCCAGCAGCTTGGTTGAGGGGGCTGGGAACATT. This encodes CASSLVEGAGNI. The full CDR3 sequence reads CASSLVEGAGNIQYF.